The 10 T cell receptor beta chains below all came from one sample that was sequenced in a study of T cells in Graves' hyperthyroidism and ophthalmopathy. TCR beta CDR3 regions were amplified from RNA. The TCR CDR3 was amplified in a first-round RT-PCR using the HTBI primer set. TCRdb passed the multiplex PCR reads through MiXCR, listing each CDR3 protein once. The sample contains 310,000 or so distinct CDR3 sequences, over 15% of which appear only once. Sequenced material: blood. These TCRs come from a woman aged 55-75 years with Graves' ophthalmopathy.

The table lists this clonotype with many counts. The chain combines TRBV28 with TRBJ1-3; D is uncertain. This CDR3 spans 13 amino acids. The germline V gene encodes CDR1 MDHEN and CDR2 SYDVKM. V shed 3 bases and J shed 4 bases, with 7 bases lying between them. The CDR3 protein is CASSFLGGNTIYF. The CDR3 DNA reads as TGTGCCAGCAGTTTCTTAGGAGGAAACACCATATATTTT.

This clonotype was seen many times. The J gene is TRBJ1-4, the V gene TRBV6-1; unclear D gene. From germline, CDR1 is MNHNS and CDR2 SASEGT. With 0 bases removed from V and 5 bases from J, the gap between germline ends came to 7 bases. The CDR3 is 14 amino acids. In DNA form, the CDR3 reads TGTGCCAGCAGTGAAGCCGGGGTCAATGAAAAACTGTTTTTT. It is translated as CASSEAGVNEKLFF.

There are many counts of this clonotype. The J gene is TRBJ2-6, the V gene TRBV4-2; 8 positions match TRBD1. The CDR3 extends over 16 amino acids. Germline loops: CDR1 LGHNA, CDR2 YNFKEQ. Trimming removed 4 bases from V and 0 bases from J; junction bases left unmatched: 2. The CDR3 region is CASSRDRSSGANVLTF. The CDR3, as DNA: TGTGCCAGCAGCCGGGACAGGTCCTCTGGGGCCAACGTCCTGACTTTC.

V and J are TRBV15 and TRBJ2-5; D is undetermined. In germline, CDR1 is LNHNV, CDR2 YYDKDF (reference sequence). V lost 3 bases and J lost 6, with 11 bases in between. The CDR3 extends over 13 amino acids. The DNA for the CDR3 is TGTGCCACCAGCAGCCCTCCTCTCAAGACCCAGTACTTC. It specifies CATSSPPLKTQYF.

This clonotype was seen many times. The chain combines TRBV29-1 with TRBJ2-1; 10 bases map to TRBD1. Trimming took 6 bases from V and 4 from J; bases not matched to a gene: 6. Germline-derived CDR1 and CDR2 are SQVTM and ANQGSEA. The CDR3 has 14 amino acids. CDR3 in amino acids: CSVAGTGVYNEQFF. The CDR3 nucleotides read TGCAGCGTGGCCGGGACAGGGGTATACAATGAGCAGTTCTTC.

The chain uses TRBV20-1 and TRBJ2-3, with 8 bases aligning to TRBD1. With 5 bases clipped from V and 4 bases from J, the junction kept 11 bases outside the gene matches. The length of the CDR3 is 15 residues. Per germline, CDR1 DFQATT and CDR2 SNEGSKA (reference sequence). The CDR3 nucleotides are TGCAGTGCTTATCCGATCGACAGGGGTGCAGATACGCAGTATTTT. The encoded protein is CSAYPIDRGADTQYF.

Turning to this clonotype: A much larger clone sits a single nucleotide away, making a read error possible. The V call is TRBV18, the J call TRBJ2-1; 9 positions agree with TRBD1. The CDR3 extends over 16 amino acids. Germline CDR1 KGHSH, CDR2 LQKENI. Trimming cost V 5 bases and J 1 base; bases outside gene matches: 6. CDR3 protein: CASSGGQGMSYNEQFF. In DNA form, the CDR3 reads TGTGCCAGCTCAGGGGGACAGGGTATGTCCTACAATGAGCAGTTCTTC.

Many counts were recorded for this clonotype. The chain has TRBV7-9 and TRBJ2-7; D not resolved. Germline CDR1 is SEHNR and CDR2 is FQNEAQ (reference sequence). The V gene lost 5 bases and the J gene lost 9 bases, with 14 bases spanning the gap. This CDR3 is built from 12 residues. For the CDR3, the DNA is TGTGCCAGCAGCCCCCTATCCATAGGGCAGTACTTC. This codes for CASSPLSIGQYF.

V usage is TRBV25-1 and J usage is TRBJ2-7; 9 nucleotides align to TRBD2. CDR3 size: 16 residues. The germline gives CDR1 MGHDK, CDR2 SYGVNS. The V and J ends lost 5 bases and 4 bases, in that order; junction bases with no gene match: 12. CDR3 nucleotide sequence: TGTGCCAGCAGTCCGCCTTTAGCGGGGGACGGTTACGAGCAGTACTTC. It yields the protein CASSPPLAGDGYEQYF.

This clonotype was observed many times. This chain joins TRBV7-2 and TRBJ2-7, with 14 positions matching TRBD2. Per germline, CDR1 SGHTA and CDR2 FQGNSA. The CDR3 consists of 16 residues. The V gene end was trimmed by 1 base and the J gene end by 3 bases; junction bases not matched to a gene: 2. CDR3 bases: TGTGCCAGCAGCTTAGACGGGACTAGCGGGGGCTACGAGCAGTACTTC. Its protein is CASSLDGTSGGYEQYF.